This T cell receptor (beta chain) was recorded in a study of blood T cell repertoires in COVID-19. Clones were read by immunoSEQ multiplex PCR, and TCRdb kept only the in-frame ones, dropping some. The data hold about 120,000 clones, with about 87% observed a single time. The CDR3 has 14 residues. Germline CDR1 LNHNV, CDR2 YYDKDF (reference sequence). V lost 5 bases, J lost 0 bases, and 8 bases lay in between. The sample was peripheral blood. This receptor was obtained from a man aged 50-59 years with acute or convalescent COVID-19. This chain uses TRBV15 with TRBJ1-3; D possibly corresponds to TRBD1 (6 bases). CDR3 sequence (DNA): TGTGCCACCAGCGGGGGCGTCTCTGGAAACACCATATATTTT. It codes for CATSGGVSGNTIYF.